The rows below give T cell receptor beta chains drawn from one sample of a study of T cell responses to AZD1222 COVID-19 vaccine. This table comes from immunoSEQ multiplex PCR, and its TCRdb copy is limited to in-frame clones, with some not included. Among 97,000 or so clones listed, roughly 90% were seen once. This material consisted of peripheral blood, taken 28 days after the second AZD1222 dose. These receptors were obtained from an adult who received the AZD1222 COVID-19 vaccine. Both conserved end residues are part of each CDR3. The D gene is left open where the match is weak. Expanded clones are given a class, and other clones once, few, many or no size at all.

J: TRBJ1-1; length: 15; V: TRBV7-2; size: .; D: .; DNA: TGTGCCAGCAGCTTATACAGAGGGGGAAACACTGAAGCTTTCTTT; CDR3: CASSLYRGGNTEAFF
J: TRBJ1-1; length: 12; V: TRBV7-2; size: .; D: .; DNA: TGTGCCAGCAGTCAGGACCGAACTGAAGCTTTCTTT; CDR3: CASSQDRTEAFF
J: TRBJ1-4; length: 13; V: TRBV5-1; size: .; D: .; DNA: TGCGCCAGCAGCTTGAGGGGAAACGAAAAACTGTTTTTT; CDR3: CASSLRGNEKLFF
J: TRBJ1-2; length: 13; V: TRBV1; size: .; D: .; DNA: TGCACGCAGAAGGGCGGTGGCCACTATGGCTACACCTTC; CDR3: CTQKGGGHYGYTF
J: TRBJ2-2; length: 13; V: TRBV6-8; size: .; D: .; DNA: TGTGCCAGCAGCCCGCTGGGCACCGGGGAGCTGTTTTTT; CDR3: CASSPLGTGELFF
J: TRBJ2-7; length: 14; V: TRBV6-5; size: .; D: .; DNA: TGTGCCAGCAGTTACGACAGGCTATACTACGAGCAGTACTTC; CDR3: CASSYDRLYYEQYF
J: TRBJ2-2; length: 13; V: TRBV19; size: .; D: .; DNA: TGTGCCACCGATGTACCTAACACCGGGGAGCTGTTTTTT; CDR3: CATDVPNTGELFF
J: TRBJ2-3; length: 15; V: TRBV28; size: .; D: .; DNA: TGTGCCAGCAGTCTTGGTGGGCCGGGCACAGATACGCAGTATTTT; CDR3: CASSLGGPGTDTQYF
J: TRBJ2-2; length: 15; V: TRBV16; size: .; D: .; DNA: TGTGCCAGCAGCCCGCGCGGGATTAACACCGGGGAGCTGTTTTTT; CDR3: CASSPRGINTGELFF
J: TRBJ2-5; length: 13; V: TRBV28; size: .; D: TRBD1; DNA: TGTGCCAGCCTCAGGGGGCTCGCGGAGACCCAGTACTTC; CDR3: CASLRGLAETQYF
J: TRBJ2-5; length: 12; V: TRBV29-1; size: .; D: .; DNA: TGCAGCGCCAGAATTGGGACGGAGACCCAGTACTTC; CDR3: CSARIGTETQYF
J: TRBJ2-1; length: 16; V: TRBV11-2; size: once; D: .; DNA: TGTGCCAGCAGCTTAGATCCTTCGACTAGACATATTGAGCAGTTCTTC; CDR3: CASSLDPSTRHIEQFF
J: TRBJ2-7; length: 12; V: TRBV5-5; size: .; D: TRBD2; DNA: TGTGCCAGCAGCGGGACTAAGTACGAGCAGTACTTC; CDR3: CASSGTKYEQYF
J: TRBJ2-5; length: 14; V: TRBV2; size: .; D: .; DNA: TGTGCCAGCAGTGCGAACGGGGGTCAAGAGACCCAGTACTTC; CDR3: CASSANGGQETQYF
J: TRBJ2-1; length: 13; V: TRBV14; size: .; D: .; DNA: TGTGCCAGCAGCCCATCAGTATTAAATGAGCAGTTCTTC; CDR3: CASSPSVLNEQFF
J: TRBJ2-3; length: 14; V: TRBV5-1; size: .; D: TRBD2; DNA: TGCGCCAGCAGAAGTACTAGCGGCACAGATACGCAGTATTTT; CDR3: CASRSTSGTDTQYF
J: TRBJ2-7; length: 14; V: TRBV19; size: .; D: .; DNA: TGTGCCAGTTCTGACCAGTATGGGACTTACGAGCAGTACTTC; CDR3: CASSDQYGTYEQYF
J: TRBJ1-5; length: 14; V: TRBV6-8; size: once; D: TRBD1; DNA: TGTGCCAGCAGTTATGGACAGGGAGCGGAGCCCCAGCATTTT; CDR3: CASSYGQGAEPQHF
J: TRBJ2-2; length: 15; V: TRBV7-2; size: .; D: TRBD1; DNA: TGTGCCAGCAGCTTACGACAGGGGGCTGCCGGGGAGCTGTTTTTT; CDR3: CASSLRQGAAGELFF
J: TRBJ1-2; length: 13; V: TRBV10-1; size: .; D: TRBD1; DNA: TGCGCCAGCAGCCCCGGACAGGGGACCGGCTACACCTTC; CDR3: CASSPGQGTGYTF
J: TRBJ2-3; length: 15; V: TRBV5-1; size: .; D: .; DNA: TGCGCCAGCAGCTTGGCCGTGTCCGCTCCAGATACGCAGTATTTT; CDR3: CASSLAVSAPDTQYF
J: TRBJ2-2; length: 15; V: TRBV27; size: .; D: .; DNA: TGTGCCAGCAGGCCCATAGACAACGTCAGAGGGGAGCTGTTTTTT; CDR3: CASRPIDNVRGELFF
J: TRBJ2-7; length: 13; V: TRBV5-1; size: .; D: TRBD2; DNA: TGCGCCAGCAGCTTGAGTCTAGCGGGCGAGCAGTACTTC; CDR3: CASSLSLAGEQYF
J: TRBJ2-7; length: 12; V: TRBV6-5; size: .; D: .; DNA: TGTGCCAGCAGTAAGGGGGAGTACGAGCAGTACTTC; CDR3: CASSKGEYEQYF
J: TRBJ1-5; length: 15; V: TRBV28; size: .; D: .; DNA: TGTGCCAGCAGTTTAGGAGGGCGTAGCAATCAGCCCCAGCATTTT; CDR3: CASSLGGRSNQPQHF
J: TRBJ1-1; length: 15; V: TRBV5-1; size: .; D: .; DNA: TGCGCCAGCAGCCAACCGACAGGAGGGGACACTGAAGCTTTCTTT; CDR3: CASSQPTGGDTEAFF
J: TRBJ1-1; length: 13; V: TRBV7-8; size: .; D: .; DNA: TGTGCCAGCAGGTCGGGAGGGAACACTGAAGCTTTCTTT; CDR3: CASRSGGNTEAFF